Presented here are 17 T cell receptor beta chains from one specimen sequenced in a study of cytomegalovirus exposure and HLA in healthy donors (dated by TCRdb to about 2017). The method was the immunoSEQ multiplex PCR assay. The multiplex PCR relied on a mix of 60 forward primers for TCR Vbeta segments and 13 reverse primers for TCR Jbeta segments. TCRdb retrieved this table from immuneACCESS and kept in-frame rearrangements only. Not all clones are present; in checked studies, unresolved V genes account for under half, and no reason is known for the remainder. This sample has about 110,000 clones in its table, and about two thirds of those were observed once. 0.79% of the sample is held by the ten biggest clonotypes. The sample was PBMCs. These receptors originate from a boy aged 10-17 years in good health and CMV-seronegative.

This clone was counted only a few times. V and J are TRBV28 and TRBJ2-1; 9 bases are shared with TRBD1. With 5 bases clipped from V and 5 bases from J, the junction kept 7 bases outside the gene matches. This CDR3 has 15 residues. Germline CDR1 is MDHEN and CDR2 is SYDVKM. DNA for the CDR3: TGTGCCAGCAGTACGATGGGACAGGGAAACAATGAGCAGTTCTTC. Encoded protein: CASSTMGQGNNEQFF.

This chain connects TRBV15 to TRBJ2-3, with TRBD1 matching 7 bases. Germline CDR1 reads LNHNV; CDR2 reads YYDKDF (reference sequence). V shed 0 bases and J 0 bases; nucleotides not matched to a gene: 0. The CDR3 has 15 amino acids. CDR3 bases: TGTGCCACCAGCAGAGAGGGACAGAGCACAGATACGCAGTATTTT. Translation gives CATSREGQSTDTQYF.

This chain connects TRBV28 to TRBJ1-2; 8 positions match TRBD1. V was pared by 4 bases and J by 8 bases, with 9 bases of the junction left unmatched. The length of the CDR3 is 14 residues. Germline V gene lookup returns CDR1 MDHEN and CDR2 SYDVKM. As DNA, the CDR3 is TGTGCCAGCAGTTCAACCTGGACAGGGCACGGCTACACCTTC. Translating it yields CASSSTWTGHGYTF.

This clone was counted a few times. The chain joins TRBV6-1 to TRBJ1-1, with D unclear. Between the trimmed V and J ends, which lost 4 bases and 0 bases, there was a span of 12 bases. Germline V gives CDR1 MNHNS, CDR2 SASEGT. CDR3 length equals 15 residues. This CDR3 is CASSGGQVMNTEAFF. DNA for the CDR3: TGTGCCAGCAGTGGTGGGCAGGTGATGAACACTGAAGCTTTCTTT.

The chain links TRBV9 to TRBJ2-1; TRBD1 aligns across 8 bases. After removal of 3 bases from V and 8 bases from J, the junction contained 7 bases not matched to a gene. Looked up from germline, CDR1 is SGDLS and CDR2 is YYNGEE. The CDR3 length is 14 residues. Here the CDR3 reads CASSAGQGGYEQFF. In DNA form, the CDR3 reads TGTGCCAGCAGCGCTGGACAGGGAGGATATGAGCAGTTCTTC. The variable domain in full, completed from reference TRBV9 and TRBJ2-1, reads DSGVTQTPKHLITATGQRVTLRCSPRSGDLSVYWYQQSLDQGLQFLIQYYNGEERAKGNILERFSAQQFPDLHSELNLSSLELGDSALYFCASSAGQGGYEQFFGPGTRLTVL.

The count of this clone is one. The chain has TRBV5-4 and TRBJ2-7; D is unresolved. Trimming took off 0 bases at V and 6 bases at J, with 16 bases between the two ends. The CDR3 spans 15 residues. CDR1 is SGHNT and CDR2 is YYREEE in the germline V gene (reference sequence). In DNA form, the CDR3 reads TGTGCCAGCAGCTTGGAGATAAGTTATGGCTCCGAGCAGTACTTC. It specifies CASSLEISYGSEQYF.

The rearrangement links TRBV27 to TRBJ2-7; the match to TRBD1 covers 11 bases. J lost 0 bases, V lost 0 bases, and 1 base had no gene match. The CDR3 has 16 amino acids. CDR1 MNHEY and CDR2 SMNVEV come from the germline V gene (reference sequence). CDR3 loop: CASSLSGQGGSYEQYF. CDR3 nucleotides: TGTGCCAGCAGTTTATCGGGACAGGGGGGCTCCTACGAGCAGTACTTC.

V and J are TRBV9 and TRBJ2-3, with a tentative D call TRBD2 (5 bases). V lost 0 bases and J lost 2, with 13 bases in between. Germline loops: CDR1 SGDLS, CDR2 YYNGEE. The CDR3 length is 16 residues. The CDR3 loop is CASSVGISGSTDTQYF. CDR3 nucleotide sequence: TGTGCCAGCAGCGTAGGGATTTCGGGGTCCACAGATACGCAGTATTTT.

This clone appeared a few times. V usage is TRBV7-7 and J usage is TRBJ2-6; D uncertain. There are 14 residues in the CDR3. The germline CDR1 and CDR2 sequences are SSHAT and FNYEAQ (reference sequence). V gave up 5 bases and J gave up 4 bases, with 9 bases separating them. CDR3 sequence reads: CASSPFFGANVLTF. The CDR3, as DNA: TGTGCCAGCAGCCCCTTCTTCGGGGCCAACGTCCTGACTTTC.

The chain is built from TRBV4-1 and TRBJ1-4; D might be TRBD1 (6 bases). Per the germline V gene, CDR1 is MGHRA and CDR2 is YSYEKL. The CDR3 extends over 16 amino acids. V was pared by 0 bases and J by 8 bases, with 16 bases between. CDR3 region: CASSQERDTGKEKLFF. The CDR3 DNA is TGCGCCAGCAGCCAAGAACGGGACACTGGAAAGGAAAAACTGTTTTTT.

The rearrangement joins TRBV6-1 to TRBJ2-1; the match to TRBD2 covers 13 bases. CDR3 length equals 16 residues. Germline-derived CDR1 and CDR2 are MNHNS and SASEGT. Unmatched junction bases numbered 7, after V lost 3 bases and J lost 8 bases. For the CDR3, the DNA is TGTGCCAGCAGTGATTCTCGACTAGCGGGGGGTTATGAGCAGTTCTTC. As protein: CASSDSRLAGGYEQFF.

This chain links TRBV28 with TRBJ1-4; tentative D call: TRBD1 (5 bases). CDR3 size: 14 residues. V gave up 4 bases and J gave up 8 bases, with 14 bases separating them. CDR1 MDHEN and CDR2 SYDVKM come from the germline V gene. This chain's CDR3 is CASSSLLWGEKLFF. As DNA, the CDR3 is TGTGCCAGCAGTTCCCTGCTATGGGGCGAAAAACTGTTTTTT.

The chain couples TRBV7-6 to TRBJ2-1; D call uncertain. This CDR3 region has 12 residues. The germline V gene has CDR1 SGHVS and CDR2 FNYEAQ. Trimming took off 3 bases at V and 7 bases at J, with 7 bases between the two ends. For the CDR3, the DNA is TGTGCCAGCAGCTTTACGGGTAATGAGCAGTTCTTC. This gives the protein CASSFTGNEQFF.

The V gene is TRBV27, the J gene TRBJ2-1, with D possibly matching TRBD2 (6 bases). In germline, CDR1 is MNHEY, CDR2 SMNVEV (reference sequence). The CDR3 length is 14 residues. Trimming shortened V by 3 bases and J by 12 bases, and 18 bases separated the two germline ends. The CDR3: CASSFGTPPGGQFF. The CDR3 coding sequence is TGTGCCAGCAGTTTCGGGACTCCACCAGGAGGGCAGTTCTTC.

A few counts support this clone. J is TRBJ2-3 and V is TRBV6-5; the match to TRBD2 covers 8 bases. CDR3 size: 15 residues. V shed 6 bases and J 2 bases; nucleotides not matched to a gene: 7. CDR1 is MNHEY, CDR2 SVGAGI, per germline. The CDR3 coding sequence is TGTGCCAGCAGCATCGGGGGGGCAATCACAGATACGCAGTATTTT. Residues: CASSIGGAITDTQYF.

The V call is TRBV5-6, the J call TRBJ1-2; TRBD1 matches 7 bases. This CDR3 spans 15 amino acids. V lost 4 bases to trimming and J lost 4 bases; unmatched junction nucleotides: 10. CDR1 and CDR2 (germline): SGHDT, YYEEEE. The CDR3 nucleotides read TGTGCCAGCAGCCCGGGACAGCTTACGCTCTATGGCTACACCTTC. As protein: CASSPGQLTLYGYTF.

The chain joins TRBV28 to TRBJ1-1, with 7 bases fitting TRBD1. The germline V gene encodes CDR1 MDHEN and CDR2 SYDVKM. V lost 6 bases to trimming and J lost 8 bases; unmatched junction nucleotides: 9. This CDR3 spans 13 amino acids. CDR3 in DNA: TGTGCCAGCAGCCTAACAGGGGTCGGCGAAGCTTTCTTT. It translates to CASSLTGVGEAFF.